What follows describes a single T cell receptor beta chain. This specimen belongs to a study of blood T cell repertoires in COVID-19. Overall study: Acute-phase and convalescent COVID-19 samples originated in the United States, Italy and Spain. PBMCs, B-cell-depleted T cells, or T cells provided the cDNA or gDNA that made up the material.

In the original analysis: Nucleated cell counts were estimated from reference gene primer amplification. Assay used: immunoSEQ multiplex PCR; TCRdb lists only in-frame clones, some missing. That table is the source of V, J and clone size, and D and trimming were worked out from the DNA. The sample includes a few hundred thousand clones, 70% to 85% of them seen just once. This CDR3 region has 16 residues. Trimming cost V 3 bases and J 3 bases; bases outside gene matches: 7. Germline V gives CDR1 KGHSH, CDR2 LQKENI. The genes are TRBV18 and TRBJ2-1; TRBD1 matches at 8 bases. The TCR originated in a man aged 35-49 years who had recovered from COVID-19. What was sequenced was peripheral blood. The CDR3 DNA follows: TGTGCCAGCTCACCGGGTCTCGGACAGGGCTACAATGAGCAGTTCTTC. Its translation: CASSPGLGQGYNEQFF.